The 5 T cell receptor beta chains in this list originate from one sample, sequenced in a study of T cells after yellow fever vaccination. MiXCR, run by TCRdb on the 5' RACE reads, gives a single entry per CDR3 protein. The sample has some 340,000 distinct CDR3 sequences; roughly 10% are singletons. This sample comprised CD4+ T cells sorted from PBMCs, obtained 45 days after the yellow fever booster vaccination. These receptors were taken from a man younger than 35 who received the YFV17D yellow fever vaccine.

J is TRBJ2-3 and V is TRBV10-3; 10 nucleotides line up with TRBD2. CDR1 and CDR2 (germline): ENHRY, SYGVKD. The CDR3 has 12 residues. V gave up 9 bases and J gave up 6 bases; unmatched junction bases: 3. In nucleotides, the CDR3 is TGTGCCATAGCGACTAGCGGGGATACGCAGTATTTT. This sequence encodes CAIATSGDTQYF.

The rearrangement uses TRBV3-1 and TRBJ2-3, with D uncertain. Looked up from germline, CDR1 is LGHDT and CDR2 is YNNKEL (reference sequence). V lost 4 bases, J lost 6 bases, and 11 bases lay in between. This CDR3 has 13 amino acids. CDR3 nucleotide sequence: TGTGCCAGCAGCCTACCGCGTGGGGATACGCAGTATTTT. Its protein is CASSLPRGDTQYF.

V and J are TRBV24-1 and TRBJ2-2; 8 bases agree with TRBD2. V was clipped by 4 bases and J by 0 bases; unmatched bases: 3. There are 16 residues in the CDR3. Germline values: CDR1 KGHDR, CDR2 SFDVKD. CDR3 protein: CATSDRGGPNTGELFF. The CDR3 DNA reads as TGTGCCACCAGTGACCGGGGGGGACCGAACACCGGGGAGCTGTTTTTT.

The chain combines TRBV6-5 with TRBJ1-2; D gene uncertain. This CDR3 is 14 amino acids long. V lost 3 bases and J 4 bases, leaving 12 bases between the germline ends. Germline loops: CDR1 MNHEY, CDR2 SVGAGI. In nucleotides, the CDR3 is TGTGCCAGCAGTTATCGGGAACGTGGCTATGGCTACACCTTC. Its protein product is CASSYRERGYGYTF.

This clonotype was observed many times. The CDR3 region is CATSRVGTELGTDTEAFF. CDR3 bases: TGTGCCACCAGCAGGGTGGGAACAGAGTTGGGGACGGACACTGAAGCTTTCTTT. The chain employs TRBV15 and TRBJ1-1, with a possible D match to TRBD1 (5 bases). The germline gives CDR1 LNHNV, CDR2 YYDKDF (reference sequence). The V gene lost 3 bases and the J gene lost 3 bases, with 23 bases spanning the gap. The CDR3 is 18 residues long. Supplemented by reference TRBV15 and TRBJ1-1, the full variable domain reads DAMVIQNPRYQVTQFGKPVTLSCSQTLNHNVMYWYQQKSSQAPKLLFHYYDKDFNNEADTPDNFQSRRPNTSFCFLDIRSPGLGDTAMYLCATSRVGTELGTDTEAFFGQGTRLTVV.